The rows below give T cell receptor beta chains drawn from one sample of a study of tumor and adjacent non-tumor tissue in lung cancer. One entry per CDR3 protein results from TCRdb running MiXCR on the multiplex PCR reads. Here the sample spans about 120,000 distinct CDR3 sequences, approximately 80% being singletons. The sample taken for sequencing was lung tumor tissue. These receptors were obtained from a man between 65 and 85 years old with non-small cell lung cancer. Both conserved end residues are part of each CDR3. A D gene is named only where the DNA matches it firmly. Clone size is given for some rows only: seen once, a few or many times, or a class if the clone is expanded.

d_call: .
j_call: TRBJ2-7
clone_size: .
v_call: TRBV5-6
cdr3_aa: CISSSDQKNQYF
cdr3_nt: TGTATCAGCAGCTCGGATCAGAAGAATCAGTACTTC

d_call: TRBD1
j_call: TRBJ1-1
clone_size: .
v_call: TRBV4-1
cdr3_aa: CASIQDGVDRGQYTEAFF
cdr3_nt: TGCGCCAGCATCCAAGACGGTGTCGACAGGGGGCAGTACACTGAAGCTTTCTTT

d_call: TRBD1
j_call: TRBJ1-2
clone_size: .
v_call: TRBV7-2
cdr3_aa: CASSFPPPGQGLAYTF
cdr3_nt: TGTGCCAGCAGCTTCCCCCCCCCTGGACAGGGTTTAGCCTACACCTTC

d_call: .
j_call: TRBJ2-7
clone_size: .
v_call: TRBV6-1
cdr3_aa: CVSKGVASYEQYF
cdr3_nt: TGTGTCAGTAAGGGGGTTGCCTCCTACGAGCAGTACTTC

d_call: .
j_call: TRBJ2-6
clone_size: .
v_call: TRBV10-3
cdr3_aa: CAISDGNSGGNVLNF
cdr3_nt: TGTGCCATCAGTGACGGAAACTCTGGGGGCAACGTCCTGAATTTC

d_call: .
j_call: TRBJ2-2
clone_size: once
v_call: TRBV29-1
cdr3_aa: CSGAGGNTGKLFF
cdr3_nt: TGCAGCGGTGCAGGCGGTAACACCGGGAAGCTGTTTTTT

d_call: .
j_call: TRBJ2-1
clone_size: .
v_call: TRBV29-1
cdr3_aa: CSVGKDGYYNEQFF
cdr3_nt: TGCAGCGTTGGTAAGGATGGGTACTACAATGAGCAGTTCTTC

d_call: .
j_call: TRBJ1-6
clone_size: few
v_call: TRBV28
cdr3_aa: CASSFGAPNNSPLHF
cdr3_nt: TGTGCCAGCAGTTTTGGGGCACCCAATAATTCACCCCTCCACTTT

d_call: .
j_call: TRBJ1-1
clone_size: .
v_call: TRBV5-1
cdr3_aa: CACSFKLDTEAFF
cdr3_nt: TGCGCCTGCAGCTTTAAACTGGACACTGAAGCTTTCTTT

d_call: .
j_call: TRBJ1-1
clone_size: .
v_call: TRBV11-3
cdr3_aa: CASNPATAGDSEAFF
cdr3_nt: TGTGCCAGCAACCCCGCCACCGCAGGGGATAGTGAAGCTTTCTTT

d_call: .
j_call: TRBJ2-3
clone_size: once
v_call: TRBV12-3/TRBV12-4
cdr3_aa: CVSSFKDTQCF
cdr3_nt: TGTGTCAGCAGTTTTAAAGATACGCAGTGTTTT

d_call: .
j_call: TRBJ1-5
clone_size: .
v_call: TRBV4-2
cdr3_aa: CVSSRDTHINQPQHF
cdr3_nt: TGTGTCAGCAGCCGTGACACTCATATCAATCAGCCCCAGCATTTT

d_call: .
j_call: TRBJ2-3
clone_size: .
v_call: TRBV4-2
cdr3_aa: CASPRGGVTDTQYF
cdr3_nt: TGTGCCAGTCCGAGAGGGGGTGTTACAGATACGCAGTATTTT

d_call: .
j_call: TRBJ2-2
clone_size: .
v_call: TRBV6-2/TRBV6-3
cdr3_aa: CTSSSSDGQDTGELFF
cdr3_nt: TGTACTAGTAGTTCCTCAGACGGTCAAGACACCGGGGAGCTGTTTTTT

d_call: .
j_call: TRBJ1-2
clone_size: .
v_call: TRBV5-6
cdr3_aa: CISSIIDRANHGYTF
cdr3_nt: TGTATCAGCAGCATAATCGACAGAGCTAACCATGGCTACACCTTC

d_call: .
j_call: TRBJ1-2
clone_size: few
v_call: TRBV11-2
cdr3_aa: CASNSSPNYDYTF
cdr3_nt: TGTGCCAGCAACTCTTCACCTAACTATGACTACACCTTC

d_call: .
j_call: TRBJ1-1
clone_size: .
v_call: TRBV11-2
cdr3_aa: CTSSLGGGRTEVFF
cdr3_nt: TGTACCAGCAGCCTCGGCGGGGGCCGGACTGAAGTCTTCTTT

d_call: .
j_call: TRBJ1-5
clone_size: .
v_call: TRBV4-2
cdr3_aa: CVSSLRGTRDQPQHF
cdr3_nt: TGTGTCAGCAGCCTTCGAGGGACAAGGGATCAACCCCAGCATTTT

d_call: .
j_call: TRBJ1-1
clone_size: few
v_call: TRBV28
cdr3_aa: CTSRSQGRGKEPEAFF
cdr3_nt: TGTACCAGCAGGTCCCAGGGTCGGGGGAAGGAGCCTGAAGCTTTCTTT

d_call: TRBD2
j_call: TRBJ2-5
clone_size: .
v_call: TRBV4-1
cdr3_aa: CASSQLGLAEVETQYF
cdr3_nt: TGCGCCAGTAGCCAGTTGGGACTAGCGGAAGTTGAGACCCAGTACTTC

d_call: TRBD1
j_call: TRBJ2-7
clone_size: few
v_call: TRBV29-1
cdr3_aa: CSGETGNREEYF
cdr3_nt: TGCAGCGGGGAGACAGGGAATCGGGAAGAGTACTTC

d_call: TRBD1
j_call: TRBJ2-2
clone_size: .
v_call: TRBV4-1
cdr3_aa: CASSQWTGHTGELFF
cdr3_nt: TGTGCCAGCAGCCAGTGGACAGGGCACACCGGGGAGCTGTTTTTT

d_call: TRBD1
j_call: TRBJ1-4
clone_size: .
v_call: TRBV11-2
cdr3_aa: CASSFVRGGSGEKLFF
cdr3_nt: TGTGCCAGCAGCTTCGTAAGAGGGGGCAGTGGGGAAAAACTGTTTTTT

d_call: .
j_call: TRBJ1-1
clone_size: once
v_call: TRBV6-2/TRBV6-3
cdr3_aa: CASSSASGIRGTEAFF
cdr3_nt: TGTGCCAGCAGTTCAGCGTCTGGCATAAGGGGAACTGAAGCTTTCTTT

d_call: TRBD1
j_call: TRBJ1-2
clone_size: .
v_call: TRBV4-3
cdr3_aa: CANSQRNLLDRVYTF
cdr3_nt: TGCGCCAACAGCCAAAGGAACCTCTTGGACAGGGTGTACACCTTC

d_call: .
j_call: TRBJ2-1
clone_size: .
v_call: TRBV11-2
cdr3_aa: CASSLDVGDWASYNEQFF
cdr3_nt: TGTGCCAGCAGCTTAGATGTTGGGGACTGGGCCTCCTACAATGAGCAGTTCTTC

d_call: .
j_call: TRBJ2-2
clone_size: .
v_call: TRBV6-2/TRBV6-3
cdr3_aa: CASSPGTGDTWELFF
cdr3_nt: TGTGCCAGCAGTCCCGGGACTGGGGACACCTGGGAGCTGTTTTTT

d_call: TRBD1
j_call: TRBJ1-6
clone_size: .
v_call: TRBV12-3/TRBV12-4
cdr3_aa: CASTSGTGGYSSPLHF
cdr3_nt: TGTGCCAGCACCTCCGGGACAGGGGGTTATAGTTCACCCCTCCATTTT

d_call: .
j_call: TRBJ1-3
clone_size: .
v_call: TRBV6-5
cdr3_aa: CASNYLGLRGNAIYF
cdr3_nt: TGTGCCAGCAATTACCTCGGGCTGCGGGGAAACGCCATATATTTT

d_call: .
j_call: TRBJ1-1
clone_size: .
v_call: TRBV5-6
cdr3_aa: CASGYKVNTEPFF
cdr3_nt: TGTGCCAGCGGCTATAAGGTGAACACTGAACCTTTCTTT

d_call: .
j_call: TRBJ1-2
clone_size: .
v_call: TRBV6-5
cdr3_aa: CASSYLGADYGYTF
cdr3_nt: TGTGCCAGCAGCTACCTGGGGGCGGACTATGGATACACCTTC

d_call: .
j_call: TRBJ2-1
clone_size: .
v_call: TRBV11-2
cdr3_aa: CASSLSRQYIEQFF
cdr3_nt: TGTGCCAGCAGCTTATCCAGACAATACATTGAGCAGTTCTTC

d_call: .
j_call: TRBJ2-1
clone_size: .
v_call: TRBV5-4
cdr3_aa: CACRFGGRVGNEQFF
cdr3_nt: TGTGCTTGCAGGTTTGGGGGCAGGGTGGGGAATGAGCAGTTCTTC

d_call: .
j_call: TRBJ2-7
clone_size: .
v_call: TRBV10-3
cdr3_aa: CAMRGGHGNEQYF
cdr3_nt: TGTGCCATGCGTGGAGGCCATGGAAACGAGCAGTACTTC

d_call: .
j_call: TRBJ2-1
clone_size: .
v_call: TRBV6-2/TRBV6-3
cdr3_aa: CVRSPKVGNSWDEQFF
cdr3_nt: TGTGTCAGGAGTCCAAAAGTTGGGAATTCGTGGGATGAGCAGTTCTTC

d_call: TRBD2
j_call: TRBJ2-7
clone_size: .
v_call: TRBV11-3
cdr3_aa: CASSLQGLAGDCGRYF
cdr3_nt: TGTGCCAGCAGCTTACAGGGACTAGCGGGAGACTGTGGGCGGTACTTC

d_call: TRBD2
j_call: TRBJ2-3
clone_size: .
v_call: TRBV12-3/TRBV12-4
cdr3_aa: CASMMTSWTTDMQYF
cdr3_nt: TGTGCCAGCATGATGACTAGCTGGACAACAGATATGCAGTATTTT

d_call: .
j_call: TRBJ2-1
clone_size: .
v_call: TRBV6-1
cdr3_aa: CASTVRGGTGSNEQFF
cdr3_nt: TGTGCCAGCACCGTAAGGGGGGGCACTGGGTCCAATGAACAGTTCTTC

d_call: .
j_call: TRBJ1-2
clone_size: .
v_call: TRBV5-1
cdr3_aa: CASSLEEFYGYTF
cdr3_nt: TGCGCCAGCAGCTTGGAAGAATTCTATGGCTACACTTTC

d_call: TRBD2
j_call: TRBJ2-3
clone_size: once
v_call: TRBV28
cdr3_aa: CASSPELAGGWDIDTQYF
cdr3_nt: TGTGCCAGCAGCCCGGAACTAGCGGGAGGCTGGGACATAGATACGCAGTATTTT

d_call: TRBD2
j_call: TRBJ2-1
clone_size: hyperexpanded
v_call: TRBV4-3
cdr3_aa: CASSQDPAGAEYNEQFF
cdr3_nt: TGCGCCAGCAGCCAAGACCCAGCGGGAGCTGAATACAATGAGCAGTTCTTC

d_call: .
j_call: TRBJ2-5
clone_size: .
v_call: TRBV29-1
cdr3_aa: CRAKPYFQTDQESQYF
cdr3_nt: TGCAGAGCCAAGCCCTACTTCCAGACAGATCAAGAGAGCCAGTACTTC

d_call: .
j_call: TRBJ1-2
clone_size: .
v_call: TRBV6-1
cdr3_aa: CASSEGIWVYGYTF
cdr3_nt: TGTGCCAGCAGCGAAGGGATATGGGTTTATGGCTACACCTTC

d_call: TRBD2
j_call: TRBJ2-1
clone_size: .
v_call: TRBV6-5
cdr3_aa: CACSYVGGRRGNEHFF
cdr3_nt: TGTGCCTGTAGTTACGTCGGCGGGAGAAGGGGCAATGAGCACTTCTTC

d_call: TRBD1
j_call: TRBJ2-1
clone_size: once
v_call: TRBV11-1
cdr3_aa: CASSPGPGQWPHEQLF
cdr3_nt: TGTGCCAGCAGCCCCGGGCCGGGACAGTGGCCACATGAGCAGCTCTTC